These 2 T cell receptor beta chains originate from one sample sequenced in a study of shared clonotypes between healthy human individuals. The assay was immunoSEQ multiplex PCR, and TCRdb's table has in-frame clones only and misses some. This sample has about 2 million clones, with about 95% found just once. Sequencing used naive CD4+ T cells sorted from blood. The subset: CD45RA+ positively selected. These receptors were taken from a man aged 18 to 30 in good health.

The rearrangement joins TRBV27 to TRBJ1-6; TRBD1 might be the D (6 bases). Germline lookup yields CDR1 MNHEY and CDR2 SMNVEV (reference sequence). Trimming stripped 6 bases from V and 5 bases from J, with 11 bases between. The CDR3 has 14 residues. The CDR3 spells CASRVGGDNSPLHF. DNA for the CDR3: TGTGCCAGCAGGGTAGGGGGAGATAATTCACCCCTCCACTTT.

The J gene is TRBJ2-5, the V gene TRBV5-6; tentative D call: TRBD1 (6 bases). Germline CDR1 SGHDT, CDR2 YYEEEE. Trimming removed 2 bases at V and 5 bases at J, with 16 bases between. This CDR3 is 15 amino acids long. CDR3 DNA: TGTGCCAGCAGCTTAGGTAACAGGGTGGCGGAGACCCAGTACTTC. It translates to CASSLGNRVAETQYF.